Listed below are T cell receptor beta chains from one sample, sequenced in a study of T cell responses to AZD1222 COVID-19 vaccine. Only in-frame clones appear in the TCRdb table, and some are missing; sequencing was by immunoSEQ multiplex PCR. The sample carries about 69,000 clones, 80% recorded once. Sequencing used peripheral blood, obtained 28 days after the second AZD1222 dose. Receptors were obtained from an adult who received the AZD1222 COVID-19 vaccine. CDR3s include the opening cysteine and the closing phenylalanine or tryptophan. The D gene is left open where the match is weak. Where a row states a size, it is once, few, many or the class of an expanded clone; other rows omit it.

TRBV11-2	.	TRBJ1-2	.	TGTGCCAGCAGCTTTAACTATGGCTACACCTTC	CASSFNYGYTF
TRBV9	.	TRBJ1-3	once	TGTGCCAGCAGCCTAGGGGGGTCTGGAAACACCATATATTTT	CASSLGGSGNTIYF
TRBV30	.	TRBJ1-1	.	TGTGCCTCACGGGTACCCCCGAACACTGAAGCTTTCTTT	CASRVPPNTEAFF
TRBV5-8	.	TRBJ1-1	.	TGTGCCAGCAGCTCACAGGGAGTCGAGAACACTGAAGCTTTCTTT	CASSSQGVENTEAFF
TRBV19	TRBD1	TRBJ1-1	.	TGTGCCAGTAGTATCTCACAGGGGTTTATCCCTGAAGCTTTCTTT	CASSISQGFIPEAFF
TRBV16	.	TRBJ1-2	few	TGTGCCAGCAGCCAATTCGTAACGGAATATGGCTACACCTTC	CASSQFVTEYGYTF
TRBV15	TRBD1	TRBJ2-3	.	TGTGCCACCAGCAGAGAACTTTCAGGGGGCGGCACAGATACGCAGTATTTT	CATSRELSGGGTDTQYF
TRBV2	.	TRBJ1-2	.	TGTGCCAGCAGTGTCCGGCAGAACTATGGCTACACCTTC	CASSVRQNYGYTF
TRBV7-2	.	TRBJ1-3	.	TGTGCCAGCAGCTTACAACAGAGCTCTGGAAACACCATATATTTT	CASSLQQSSGNTIYF
TRBV5-6	TRBD1	TRBJ1-5	.	TGTGCCAGCAGCAGGGGACAGGGTCAGCCCCAGCATTTT	CASSRGQGQPQHF
TRBV30	.	TRBJ1-5	.	TGTGCCTGGAGCGACAGTAGCAATCAGCCCCAGCATTTT	CAWSDSSNQPQHF
TRBV5-5	TRBD1	TRBJ1-5	.	TGTGCCAGCAGCCAGGGGACAGCTTATAGCAATCAGCCCCAGCATTTT	CASSQGTAYSNQPQHF
TRBV14	TRBD2	TRBJ2-1	.	TGTGCCAGCAGCCGCCTAGCGGGGGGGCCTTTCGATGAGCAGTTCTTC	CASSRLAGGPFDEQFF
TRBV6-6	.	TRBJ1-1	.	TGTGCCAGCAGTTTCCCGGGACCTTCAGCTTTCTTT	CASSFPGPSAFF
TRBV18	TRBD1	TRBJ2-4	.	TGTGCCAGCTCACCGAATTCCCAGACAGGGGCCAAAAACATTCAGTACTTC	CASSPNSQTGAKNIQYF
TRBV6-5	TRBD1	TRBJ1-4	.	TGTGCCACCCAAAAGACAGGGTCCGACGAAAAACTGTTTTTT	CATQKTGSDEKLFF
TRBV6-5	.	TRBJ1-6	.	TGTGCCAGCAAACCGAGGGACATAGTTTCACCCCTCCACTTT	CASKPRDIVSPLHF
TRBV7-6	.	TRBJ1-1	.	TGTGCCAGCAGGCGGATTTATGAAATAAAAAACACTGAAGCTTTCTTT	CASRRIYEIKNTEAFF
TRBV6-6	.	TRBJ1-5	once	TGTGCCAGCAGTTACTCGCCAGCGCGAGGGGATCAGCCCCAGCATTTT	CASSYSPARGDQPQHF
TRBV18	.	TRBJ1-2	.	TGTGCCAGCTCACCTGTCGTGGAAAGAGATTATGGCTACACCTTC	CASSPVVERDYGYTF
TRBV11-2	.	TRBJ2-3	once	TGTGCCAGCAGCTACAGGGACAGCACAGATACGCAGTATTTT	CASSYRDSTDTQYF
TRBV5-4	.	TRBJ2-1	.	TGTGCCAGCAGCTTGGGTCGGGGCCAGACTTACAATGAGCAGTTCTTC	CASSLGRGQTYNEQFF
TRBV10-3	TRBD1	TRBJ2-5	.	TGTGCCATCAGTGAACCGGGACAGGTAGAGACCCAGTACTTC	CAISEPGQVETQYF
TRBV6-5	.	TRBJ1-1	.	TGTGCCAGCCGGACTGATATGGGGGGGAGGACTGAAGCTTTCTTT	CASRTDMGGRTEAFF
TRBV10-2	.	TRBJ1-6	.	TGCGCCAGCAGTCGGGGAGACAATTCACCCCTCCACTTT	CASSRGDNSPLHF
TRBV19	.	TRBJ1-3	once	TGTGCCAGTAGTTCGGGACAATACCCTGGAAACACCATATATTTT	CASSSGQYPGNTIYF
TRBV29-1	TRBD2	TRBJ2-7	.	TGCAGCGTTGGACGAACTAGCGGGGGGGTAGGTGAGCAGTACTTC	CSVGRTSGGVGEQYF
TRBV24-1	.	TRBJ1-5	few	TGTGCCACCAGTGATGGACGCAACTCACGGCCCCAGCATTTT	CATSDGRNSRPQHF
TRBV29-1	.	TRBJ1-4	.	TGCAGCCGCAGGATTGTCACTAATGAAAAACTGTTTTTT	CSRRIVTNEKLFF
TRBV7-8	.	TRBJ2-7	.	TGTGCCAGCAGCGGGAGAGTCCCCTACGAGCAGTACTTC	CASSGRVPYEQYF
TRBV9	.	TRBJ1-6	.	TGTGCCAGCAGCGTAGAGGGCCGAACGAATTCACCCCTCCACTTT	CASSVEGRTNSPLHF
TRBV2	.	TRBJ2-1	few	TGTGCCAGCGCCAGGACTCTCCTGGAGCAGTTCTTC	CASARTLLEQFF
TRBV5-1	.	TRBJ2-1	.	TGCGCCAGCAGCTTCCGAACAACCAATGAGCAGTTCTTC	CASSFRTTNEQFF
TRBV10-3	TRBD2	TRBJ2-1	few	TGTGCCATCAGTGAGTCGGCTAGCGGGGGGCACAATGAGCAGTTCTTC	CAISESASGGHNEQFF
TRBV18	.	TRBJ1-6	.	TGTGCCAGCTCATCCCGGACAGTCGAAGATTCACCCCTCCACTTT	CASSSRTVEDSPLHF
TRBV18	.	TRBJ2-1	.	TGTGCCAGCTCACCAGGAGCGGGCCCGAATAATGAGCAGTTCTTC	CASSPGAGPNNEQFF
TRBV19	.	TRBJ1-3	.	TGTGCCAGTACGGTTGAGGCTGGAAACACCATATATTTT	CASTVEAGNTIYF
TRBV11-3	.	TRBJ2-4	.	TGTGCCAGCAGCCCCGACGGGAATGAGGACATTCAGTACTTC	CASSPDGNEDIQYF
TRBV18	.	TRBJ1-3	.	TGTGCCAGCTCACCAAGTATCTCTGGAAACACCATATATTTT	CASSPSISGNTIYF
TRBV5-4	.	TRBJ2-3	few	TGTGCCAGCAGCTTGGTGGCTAGCATTAGCACAGATACGCAGTATTTT	CASSLVASISTDTQYF
TRBV3-1/TRBV3-2	.	TRBJ2-7	.	TGTGCCAGCAGCCAATCGCGCAGGGGCTACGAGCAGTACTTC	CASSQSRRGYEQYF
TRBV18	TRBD1	TRBJ2-7	.	TGTGCCAGCTCATTGTCCGTGACAGGGGGCTTCGAGCAGTACTTC	CASSLSVTGGFEQYF
TRBV2	TRBD1	TRBJ1-1	few	TGTGCCAGCACCACCAGGGGGGACGGGGCTGAAGCTTTCTTT	CASTTRGDGAEAFF
TRBV6-5	.	TRBJ2-2	.	TGTGCCAGCCGACCGCCGGGGGGCGCCGGGGAGCTGTTTTTT	CASRPPGGAGELFF
TRBV5-1	.	TRBJ1-1	.	TGCGCCAGCAGCTTGGAAGGAGTTGAAGCTTTCTTT	CASSLEGVEAFF
TRBV9	.	TRBJ2-2	few	TGTGCCAGCAGCATAATGACGGAACGGACGTCCGGGGAGCTGTTTTTT	CASSIMTERTSGELFF
TRBV28	TRBD1	TRBJ2-1	.	TGTGCCAGCAGTTTATTGGCAGGGGGCTATGAGCAGTTCTTC	CASSLLAGGYEQFF
TRBV19	.	TRBJ2-3	.	TGTGCCAGTAGTATAGATTCTCCCGGTAATACGCAGTATTTT	CASSIDSPGNTQYF
TRBV5-1	.	TRBJ1-4	.	TGCGCCAGCAGCTCGACAGGTGTGAATGAAAAACTGTTTTTT	CASSSTGVNEKLFF
TRBV7-8	.	TRBJ1-6	once	TGTGCCAGCAGCCTAATGCGGTTGGCGAATAATTCACCCCTCCACTTT	CASSLMRLANNSPLHF
TRBV28	TRBD1	TRBJ2-3	.	TGTGCCAGCAAATCTGGACAGGTCTGGGATACGCAGTATTTT	CASKSGQVWDTQYF
TRBV4-1	.	TRBJ2-1	.	TGCGCCAGCAGCCAAGACGACGACGATGAGCAGTTCTTC	CASSQDDDDEQFF
TRBV20-1	.	TRBJ1-3	.	TGCAGTGCTAGTCACCCCCGGGACGGGGCCTCTGGAAACACCATATATTTT	CSASHPRDGASGNTIYF
TRBV21-1	.	TRBJ1-6	.	TGTGCCAGGATGTGGGACCGTTCCTCCTATAATTCACCCCTCCACTTT	CARMWDRSSYNSPLHF
TRBV4-2	TRBD2	TRBJ2-1	.	TGTGCCAGCAGCCAAGATCGAGCGGGGGGGCCTGTCTACAATGAGCAGTTCTTC	CASSQDRAGGPVYNEQFF
TRBV9	.	TRBJ1-6	few	TGTGCCAGCAGCCCAGCTTGGGGCGGGTCGAGTAATTCACCCCTCCACTTT	CASSPAWGGSSNSPLHF
TRBV6-5	TRBD2	TRBJ2-7	once	TGTGCCAGCAGCACGACGACTAGCGGCTACGAGCAGTACTTC	CASSTTTSGYEQYF
TRBV2	.	TRBJ2-3	.	TGTGCCTATAGGTCCCATATTCCCACTACAGATACGCAGTATTTT	CAYRSHIPTTDTQYF